The rows below give T cell receptor beta chains drawn from one sample of a study of cytomegalovirus exposure and HLA in healthy donors. TCRdb keeps only in-frame clones here, not all; method: immunoSEQ multiplex PCR. The sample lists 90,000 to 110,000 clones; 75% to 90% were seen once. Sequencing was performed on PBMCs. The receptors come from a man aged 25-45 years in good health and CMV-seropositive. CDR3s include the opening cysteine and the closing phenylalanine or tryptophan. The order of the fields is D gene, clone size, V gene, J gene, CDR3 DNA, CDR3 protein. A D gene is named only where the DNA matches it firmly. Clone size is shown for a subset of rows, as once, few, many or a class of expanded clone.

>TRBD1|-|TRBV9|TRBJ2-3
TGTGCCAGCAGCATTAGGACAGGGGGCGTCTTAGATACGCAGTATTTT
CASSIRTGGVLDTQYF
>-|once|TRBV9|TRBJ2-3
TGTGCCAGCAGCGTAGCCCTAAGCACAGATACGCAGTATTTT
CASSVALSTDTQYF
>-|-|TRBV18|TRBJ1-2
TGTGCCAGCTCAACAGGGTATGGCTACACCTTC
CASSTGYGYTF
>-|-|TRBV19|TRBJ1-5
TGTGCCAGTAGTCCCCGGGGGTTTAGGCAGCCCCAGCATTTT
CASSPRGFRQPQHF
>TRBD1|-|TRBV2|TRBJ1-4
TGTGCCAGAGGGACAGGGAATGAAAAACTGTTTTTT
CARGTGNEKLFF
>TRBD2|-|TRBV6-4|TRBJ2-1
TGTGCCAGCAGTGACTCTGCTAGCGGGGGGAACAATGAGCAGTTCTTC
CASSDSASGGNNEQFF
>TRBD2|few|TRBV5-1|TRBJ2-7
TGCGCCAGCAGCTTATGGGAGGGCCTAGGCTACGAGCAGTACTTC
CASSLWEGLGYEQYF
>TRBD2|once|TRBV12-5|TRBJ2-3
TGTGCTAGTGGTTCAAGGACTAGCGGGGATAGCACAGATACGCAGTATTTT
CASGSRTSGDSTDTQYF
>TRBD2|-|TRBV7-9|TRBJ2-1
TGTGCCAGCAGCTTGGGGCTAGCGGGGACCGTATGGTTCTTC
CASSLGLAGTVWFF
>-|-|TRBV19|TRBJ2-3
TGTGCCACATCAAGCGGTGGCACAGATACGCAGTATTTT
CATSSGGTDTQYF
>-|-|TRBV10-1|TRBJ2-7
TGCGCCAGCAGTGAGGGATTGGGGCGAAGGGACAAGCAGTACTTC
CASSEGLGRRDKQYF
>-|once|TRBV11-3|TRBJ2-2
TGTGCCAGCAGCCCAGCCCGAGGGAACACCGGGGAGCTGTTTTTT
CASSPARGNTGELFF
>TRBD1|-|TRBV6-5|TRBJ1-2
TGTGCCAGCAACCCGGGACAGGGGGCGGGCTACACCTTC
CASNPGQGAGYTF
>-|-|TRBV4-1|TRBJ2-5
TGCGCCAGCAGCCTCGCAGGGCGTAGACTAGAGACCCAGTACTTC
CASSLAGRRLETQYF
>-|-|TRBV10-3|TRBJ2-2
TGTGCCATCAGTTCCCCTAACACCGGGGAGCTGTTTTTT
CAISSPNTGELFF
>-|-|TRBV7-2|TRBJ2-1
TGTGCCAGCAGCTTCGGGGGCTACAATGAGCAGTTCTTC
CASSFGGYNEQFF
>-|-|TRBV4-1|TRBJ2-7
TGCGCCAGCAGCCAAGATTCGGCGGTGGGCTACGAGCAGTACTTC
CASSQDSAVGYEQYF
>-|-|TRBV7-2|TRBJ2-3
TGTGCCAGCAGCTTAGCGGGGCGTGGAGATACGCAGTATTTT
CASSLAGRGDTQYF
>TRBD2|few|TRBV4-1|TRBJ2-7
TGCGCCAGCAGCCAAGTGGCTAGCGGGGGGTACGAGCAGTACTTC
CASSQVASGGYEQYF
>-|-|TRBV5-4|TRBJ1-2
TGTGCCAGCAGGGATGGAGCCTCGGGGAACTATGGCTACACCTTC
CASRDGASGNYGYTF
>-|once|TRBV25-1|TRBJ1-4
TGTGCCAGCAGTGTAGGGAGTAGACTGTTTTTT
CASSVGSRLFF
>-|-|TRBV18|TRBJ2-4
TGTGCCAGCTCACCACCAGTCGGGAGTAGAAACATTCAGTACTTC
CASSPPVGSRNIQYF
>-|-|TRBV19|TRBJ2-2
TGTGCCAGTAGTATAACGGGGAACACCGGGGAGCTGTTTTTT
CASSITGNTGELFF
>-|-|TRBV29-1|TRBJ1-1
TGCAGCGCGAAAAAAACCCTTGGAGGGAACACTGAAGCTTTCTTT
CSAKKTLGGNTEAFF
>TRBD1|-|TRBV6-1|TRBJ1-1
TGTGCCGCAGCGGGGACAGGGATGAACACTGAAGCTTTCTTT
CAAAGTGMNTEAFF
>-|-|TRBV6-6|TRBJ2-7
TGTGCCAGCAGGGGGACTTCCTACGAGCAGTACTTC
CASRGTSYEQYF
>TRBD2|-|TRBV6-5|TRBJ2-1
TGTGCCAGCAGTTACGTCGAGCGGGGGTCGTTGGAGCAGTTCTTC
CASSYVERGSLEQFF
>-|-|TRBV7-2|TRBJ2-7
TGTGCCAGCAGCCTCTTCTACGAGCAGTACTTC
CASSLFYEQYF
>TRBD2|-|TRBV5-1|TRBJ2-3
TGCGCCAGCAGCACCGGACTAGCGGGGGCCCGCACAGATACGCAGTATTTT
CASSTGLAGARTDTQYF
>TRBD1|-|TRBV5-4|TRBJ1-6
TGTGCCAGCAGCCCGGGACAGGGGGCCTCTAATTCACCCCTCCACTTT
CASSPGQGASNSPLHF
>TRBD1|-|TRBV29-1|TRBJ1-3
TGCAGCGTTGTCGGACAGGCGTTGGCTGGAAACACCATATATTTT
CSVVGQALAGNTIYF
>-|-|TRBV5-4|TRBJ2-5
TGTGCCAGCAGCTTGAAAGGACTACTTCAAGAGACCCAGTACTTC
CASSLKGLLQETQYF
>TRBD1|-|TRBV7-6|TRBJ2-5
TGTGCCAGCAGACCGACAGGGACGGTACAAGAGACCCAGTACTTC
CASRPTGTVQETQYF
>-|-|TRBV19|TRBJ1-2
TGTGCCAGTAGTATAGGGCCCCAGTATGGCTACACCTTC
CASSIGPQYGYTF
>-|few|TRBV4-2|TRBJ1-6
TGTGCCAGCAGCCAAGTCCAGTCCTTTGACAGCTCCTATAATTCACCCCTCCACTTT
CASSQVQSFDSSYNSPLHF
>TRBD2|few|TRBV6-5|TRBJ2-5
TGTGCCAGCAGGAGAGCGGGGGAAGAGACCCAGTACTTC
CASRRAGEETQYF
>TRBD1|-|TRBV9|TRBJ2-7
TGTGCCAGCAGCGTAGCCCCGGGACAGCCATACGAGCAGTACTTC
CASSVAPGQPYEQYF
>-|-|TRBV7-9|TRBJ2-5
TGTGCCAGCAGCTTAACGGGGTACCAAGAGACCCAGTACTTC
CASSLTGYQETQYF
>TRBD1|once|TRBV29-1|TRBJ1-2
TGCAGCGTTGGGACAGGGGTTGGCTACACCTTC
CSVGTGVGYTF
>-|-|TRBV5-8|TRBJ1-5
TGTGCCAGCAGCTTGGGGGCTTTGAGCAATCAGCCCCAGCATTTT
CASSLGALSNQPQHF
>TRBD1|few|TRBV12-5|TRBJ1-5
TGTGCTAGTGGGGGACAGGCATATCAGCCCCAGCATTTT
CASGGQAYQPQHF
>-|-|TRBV7-9|TRBJ2-7
TGTGCCAGCAGCTTTTCAACCGAGTCCTACGAGCAGTACTTC
CASSFSTESYEQYF
>TRBD1|-|TRBV5-1|TRBJ2-7
TGCGCCAGCACCGCTTCACAGGGGGCGAGCTCCTACGAGCAGTACTTC
CASTASQGASSYEQYF
>-|-|TRBV4-2|TRBJ1-1
TGTGCCAGCAGCCAAACACTGAACACTGAAGCTTTCTTT
CASSQTLNTEAFF
>TRBD1|-|TRBV13|TRBJ2-7
TGTGCCAGCAGCTTACCAGGGGGTAGCTACGAGCAGTACTTC
CASSLPGGSYEQYF
>TRBD1|once|TRBV25-1|TRBJ2-3
TGTGCCAGCAGTGAGTCCCGGGACAGAAGCACAAATACGCAGTATTTT
CASSESRDRSTNTQYF
>-|-|TRBV19|TRBJ2-2
TGTGCCAGTATACTTCGGCACCACTACGAGGGCACCGGGGAGCTGTTTTTT
CASILRHHYEGTGELFF
>TRBD1|-|TRBV27|TRBJ1-5
TGTGCCAGCAGCCAAGGACAGGGGAAAGGTTATAGCAATCAGCCCCAGCATTTT
CASSQGQGKGYSNQPQHF